This TCR beta chain was recovered during a study of breast tumors, draining lymph nodes, adjacent tissues. The lymph nodes were axillary draining lymph nodes from breast cancer patients. From the multiplex PCR reads, TCRdb called clonotypes with MiXCR, one entry per CDR3 protein. The sample has 130,000 or so distinct CDR3 sequences, around 20% seen once. This clonotype was seen ten or more times. Its antigen is unknown. The study, taken as a whole, reports: Tumor repertoires ranked between lymph nodes and nontumor tissue in diversity, with V and J gene preferences.

This CDR3 has 13 amino acids. With 4 bases clipped from V and 3 bases from J, the junction kept 3 bases outside the gene matches. Germline CDR1 and CDR2: SQVTM and ANQGSEA. Material: axillary lymph node tissue. The clonotype was recovered from a female donor with breast cancer. Some clones in this sample may be carry-over from other donors' samples. The chain links TRBV29-1 to TRBJ2-3, with 8 bases lining up with TRBD2. CDR3 residues: CSVGTSLTDTQYF. The CDR3 bases are TGCAGCGTTGGGACTAGCCTGACAGATACGCAGTATTTT.